One and the same sample provided the 21 T cell receptor beta chains below, sequenced in a study of cytomegalovirus exposure and HLA in healthy donors. Primers: 60 Vbeta forward and 13 Jbeta reverse. The data were produced by immunoSEQ multiplex PCR, yet TCRdb's version contains in-frame clones alone and is incomplete. Altogether over 100,000 clones are present, about 62% being singletons, with the ten largest covering approximately 8%. The sample consisted of PBMCs. The receptors shown here come from a woman aged 40-49 years in good health and CMV-seropositive.

In this sample, this clone turned up a few times. The chain employs TRBV6-1 and TRBJ2-7; TRBD1 matches 7 bases. Germline lookup yields CDR1 MNHNS and CDR2 SASEGT. The CDR3 is 11 amino acids. V lost 6 bases and J lost 12; bases outside the gene matches: 8. CDR3 amino acids: CASRGPTGRYF. The CDR3 nucleotides read TGTGCCAGCAGGGGACCGACAGGGCGGTACTTC.

This clone has a single count. The genes are TRBV5-1 and TRBJ2-5, with 7 bases matching TRBD1. Germline V gene lookup returns CDR1 SGHRS and CDR2 YFSETQ. The V and J ends lost 0 bases and 1 base, in that order; junction bases with no gene match: 9. The CDR3 runs to 17 residues. The CDR3 DNA sequence: TGCGCCAGCAGCTTGGCCGACAGGACAGGCGTCCAAGAGACCCAGTACTTC. Its translation is CASSLADRTGVQETQYF. Drawing the rest from reference TRBV5-1 and TRBJ2-5, the complete variable domain is KAGVTQTPRYLIKTRGQQVTLSCSPISGHRSVSWYQQTPGQGLQFLFEYFSETQRNKGNFPGRFSGRQFSNSRSEMNVSTLELGDSALYLCASSLADRTGVQETQYFGPGTRLLVL.

This chain uses TRBV13 with TRBJ1-2; D gene ambiguous. The CDR3 length is 15 residues. In germline, CDR1 is PRHDT, CDR2 FYEKMQ (reference sequence). V dropped 0 bases and J dropped 5 bases, with 13 bases sitting between them. The CDR3 here is CASSLGSTAVYGYTF. CDR3 DNA: TGTGCCAGCAGCTTAGGTAGTACAGCGGTGTATGGCTACACCTTC.

This chain connects TRBV28 to TRBJ1-5; a weak D match, TRBD1 (6 bases). Germline CDR1 is MDHEN and CDR2 is SYDVKM. Trimming left V 2 bases short and J 5 bases short, with 7 bases between. The CDR3 has 13 residues. The CDR3 region has the DNA TGTGCCAGCAGTTTAGGGGGCGATCAGCCCCAGCATTTT. Residues: CASSLGGDQPQHF.

This clone was recorded once. The V and J genes are TRBV5-1 and TRBJ1-2; D is possibly TRBD1 (6 bases). Trimming left V 0 bases short and J 6 bases short, with 9 bases between. From germline, CDR1 is SGHRS and CDR2 YFSETQ. The CDR3 runs 13 residues. CDR3 region: CASSLATGNGYTF. CDR3 bases: TGCGCCAGCAGCTTGGCAACAGGGAATGGCTACACCTTC.

The chain combines TRBV9 with TRBJ2-5; 8 bases align to TRBD2. The junction had 12 bases not matched to a gene; V was cut back by 3 bases and J by 2 bases. Germline loops: CDR1 SGDLS, CDR2 YYNGEE. The CDR3 runs 17 residues. The CDR3 DNA reads TGTGCCAGCAGCGCCCCGGGACTAGGAGGAGGTCAAGAGACCCAGTACTTC. Its protein is CASSAPGLGGGQETQYF.

This clone was seen a few times. This chain uses TRBV27 with TRBJ2-2; 9 nucleotides align to TRBD2. Losses at the gene ends were 2 bases for V and 1 base for J; bases not matched to a gene: 2. This CDR3 has 16 residues. The germline CDR1 and CDR2 sequences are MNHEY and SMNVEV (reference sequence). The CDR3 DNA reads TGTGCCAGCAGTTTACTGCGGGAGGGGAACACCGGGGAGCTGTTTTTT. This codes for CASSLLREGNTGELFF.

This chain links TRBV5-5 with TRBJ2-7; no clear D. The ends were cut back, 1 base at V and 0 bases at J, with 5 bases in the middle. Per the germline V gene, CDR1 is SGHKS and CDR2 is YYEKEE (reference sequence). The CDR3 has 13 amino acids. CDR3 DNA: TGTGCCAGCAGCTTGCCCAGCTCCTACGAGCAGTACTTC. Amino acids: CASSLPSSYEQYF.

V is TRBV19 and J is TRBJ2-3; no firm D call. V lost 4 bases and J lost 6, with 8 bases in between. Germline CDR1 is LNHDA and CDR2 is SQIVND (reference sequence). The CDR3 totals 12 residues. Here the CDR3 reads CASSNRVDTQYF. CDR3 in DNA: TGTGCCAGTAGTAATCGGGTTGATACGCAGTATTTT.

The CDR3 region is CAWGHLNTGELFF. CDR3 sequence (DNA): TGTGCCTGGGGACACTTGAACACCGGGGAGCTGTTTTTT. The J gene is TRBJ2-2, the V gene TRBV30; possible D gene TRBD1, 5 bases. The CDR3 contains 13 residues. CDR1 and CDR2 (germline): GTSNPN, SVGIG (reference sequence). V lost 5 bases to trimming and J lost 1 base, with 8 bases between them.

CDR3 DNA: TGCGCCAGCAGCTTCTCGGGAGGGCACCACGAGCAGTACTTC. This encodes CASSFSGGHHEQYF. The chain recombines TRBV5-1 with TRBJ2-7, with 8 nucleotides matching TRBD2. V dropped 2 bases and J dropped 5; count of bases not matched to a gene: 6. From germline, CDR1 is SGHRS and CDR2 YFSETQ. This CDR3 is 14 amino acids long.

By sample fraction, this clone is medium-sized (0.01 to 0.1%). The chain recombines TRBV6-5 with TRBJ1-1; 7 bases align to TRBD1. Trimming removed 0 bases from V and 1 base from J; junction bases left unmatched: 2. Germline assignment: CDR1 MNHEY and CDR2 SVGAGI. This CDR3 has 15 amino acids. CDR3 in DNA: TGTGCCAGCAGTTACTCTGACAGGGCGAACACTGAAGCTTTCTTT. Translated, it gives CASSYSDRANTEAFF.

Regarding this clone: At one boundary the junction diverges from the germline segment, which might be a read error. V is TRBV7-7 and J is TRBJ2-3; 13 positions match TRBD2. The germline gives CDR1 SSHAT, CDR2 FNYEAQ (reference sequence). The CDR3 spans 15 residues. The CDR3 here is CASSRGLAGADTQYF. The CDR3, as DNA: TGTGCTAGCAGCCGCGGACTAGCGGGGGCAGATACGCAGTATTTT.

This rearrangement joins TRBV5-1 to TRBJ2-3; tentatively, D is TRBD1 (6 bases). The CDR3 extends over 15 amino acids. Trimming shortened V by 4 bases and J by 0 bases, and 12 bases separated the two germline ends. The germline CDR1 and CDR2 sequences are SGHRS and YFSETQ. The CDR3 here is CASSKGQKSTDTQYF. The CDR3 DNA is TGCGCCAGCAGCAAAGGACAGAAGAGCACAGATACGCAGTATTTT.

The rearrangement uses TRBV11-3 and TRBJ1-2; a possible D gene is TRBD1 (6 bases). V lost 0 bases to trimming and J lost 3 bases, with 14 bases between them. CDR1 and CDR2 (germline): SGHNT, YENEEA. CDR3 length: 16 amino acids. CDR3 in DNA: TGTGCCAGCAGCTTAGAGGGCAGGGGCGGTGACTATGGCTACACCTTC. It codes for CASSLEGRGGDYGYTF.

In this sample, this clone turned up a few times. V and J are TRBV18 and TRBJ1-1, with D hard to call. The CDR3 extends over 16 amino acids. CDR1 and CDR2 (germline): KGHSH, LQKENI. V lost 3 bases to trimming and J lost 0 bases, with 14 bases between them. In DNA form, the CDR3 reads TGTGCCAGCTCACCGTCGCTGACACGGATGAACACTGAAGCTTTCTTT. As protein: CASSPSLTRMNTEAFF.

The chain links TRBV6-1 to TRBJ1-2; 9 bases align to TRBD1. Germline V gene lookup returns CDR1 MNHNS and CDR2 SASEGT. V was pared by 0 bases and J by 5 bases, with 10 bases of the junction left unmatched. This CDR3 contains 17 residues. The CDR3 DNA reads as TGTGCCAGCAGTGAAGCAAGTGGGACAGGGAGTCGGTATGGCTACACCTTC. Residues: CASSEASGTGSRYGYTF.

This clone was found a few times. Its ends do not fully match the called genes, so a read error is possible. The rearrangement joins TRBV5-4 to TRBJ1-2, with 8 positions matching TRBD1. The germline V gene has CDR1 SGHNT and CDR2 YYREEE (reference sequence). The CDR3 covers 16 residues. CDR3 coding DNA: TGTGCCAGCAGTCCCCCCGTGACAGGGGAGTACTATGGCTACCCCTTC. Translating it yields CASSPPVTGEYYGYPF.

This chain connects TRBV13 to TRBJ1-5; D gene ambiguous. The CDR3 is made up of 14 amino acids. Germline V CDR1 and CDR2: PRHDT, FYEKMQ (reference sequence). Trimming removed 3 bases at V and 3 bases at J, with 9 bases between. The CDR3 is CASSFGQDNQPQHF. CDR3 nucleotide sequence: TGTGCCAGCAGCTTTGGGCAGGACAATCAGCCCCAGCATTTT.

The chain joins TRBV10-3 to TRBJ1-5, with D maybe TRBD1 (5 bases). Germline CDR1 ENHRY, CDR2 SYGVKD. The V gene lost 4 bases and the J gene lost 0 bases, with 10 bases spanning the gap. CDR3 length: 15 amino acids. The CDR3 loop is CAISGGDSSNQPQHF. The CDR3 nucleotides read TGTGCCATCAGTGGGGGGGATTCTAGCAATCAGCCCCAGCATTTT.

In this sample, this clone turned up a few times. The V and J genes are TRBV7-9 and TRBJ2-7; 9 bases line up with TRBD1. Germline values: CDR1 SEHNR, CDR2 FQNEAQ (reference sequence). V was clipped by 4 bases and J by 2 bases; unmatched bases: 6. The CDR3 length is 15 residues. Written as DNA, the CDR3 is TGTGCCAGCAGCTCGAGGGACAGGGCGCCCTACGAGCAGTACTTC. Its translation is CASSSRDRAPYEQYF. Full variable domain (rest looked up from reference TRBV7-9 and TRBJ2-7): DTGVSQNPRHKITKRGQNVTFRCDPISEHNRLYWYRQTLGQGPEFLTYFQNEAQLEKSRLLSDRFSAERPKGSFSTLEIQRTEQGDSAMYLCASSSRDRAPYEQYFGPGTRLTVT.